Below, 15 T cell receptor beta chains from the same sample are listed, as sequenced in a study of early stage breast cancer tumors listed by TCRdb under 2017. The library was obtained by the immunoSEQ multiplex PCR assay. The clones in this table, taken by TCRdb from immuneACCESS, are in-frame only. Not every clone is retained; where verified, under half of the shortfall comes from an unresolved V gene, and the cause of the rest is unknown. Recorded for this sample are some 75,000 clones; approximately 80% of them occurred a single time. The leading ten clones occupy approximately 3.7% of the sample. The sequencing sample was made of blood. Every receptor here comes from a person between 55 and 70 years old with breast cancer.

The chain joins TRBV5-1 to TRBJ2-1; TRBD1 matches 8 bases. The CDR3 has 14 residues. CDR1 and CDR2 (germline): SGHRS, YFSETQ. V shed 4 bases and J 9 bases; nucleotides not matched to a gene: 9. CDR3 nucleotide sequence: TGCGCCAGCAGCCCGACGTTTACAGGGGGTGAGCAGTTCTTC. This gives the protein CASSPTFTGGEQFF.

V and J are TRBV7-9 and TRBJ2-2; D ambiguous. With 6 bases removed from V and 0 bases from J, the gap between germline ends came to 11 bases. The CDR3 consists of 15 residues. The germline gives CDR1 SEHNR, CDR2 FQNEAQ (reference sequence). The CDR3 loop reads CASRLFSTNTGELFF. The CDR3 nucleotides are TGTGCCAGCAGGCTTTTCTCTACGAACACCGGGGAGCTGTTTTTT.

The chain joins TRBV11-3 to TRBJ2-3; D is possibly TRBD2 (6 bases). Germline V gene data show CDR1 as SGHNT and CDR2 as YENEEA. There are 15 residues in the CDR3. V was pared by 3 bases and J by 3 bases, with 13 bases between. The CDR3 coding sequence is TGTGCCAGCAGCTTGGGACGGGACTTTACAGATACGCAGTATTTT. This codes for CASSLGRDFTDTQYF. The whole variable domain, filled in from reference TRBV11-3 and TRBJ2-3, reads EAGVVQSPRYKIIEKKQPVAFWCNPISGHNTLYWYLQNLGQGPELLIRYENEEAVDDSQLPKDRFSAERLKGVDSTLKIQPAELGDSAVYLCASSLGRDFTDTQYFGPGTRLTVL.

The rearrangement joins TRBV18 to TRBJ2-7; 7 nucleotides line up with TRBD1. Germline CDR1 KGHSH, CDR2 LQKENI. V lost 5 bases to trimming and J lost 5 bases; unmatched junction nucleotides: 12. This CDR3 has 15 residues. This CDR3 is CASSEATGAFDEQYF. The CDR3 nucleotides read TGTGCCAGCTCAGAAGCAACAGGGGCCTTCGACGAGCAGTACTTC.

The CDR3 spells CASKGGGGVLGKAFF. In DNA form, the CDR3 reads TGTGCCAGCAAAGGAGGCGGAGGGGTGCTTGGAAAAGCTTTCTTT. This sequence joins TRBV5-6 and TRBJ1-1; D is perhaps TRBD1 (5 bases). Trimming left V 6 bases short and J 9 bases short, with 24 bases between. CDR3 length: 15 residues. Per germline, CDR1 SGHDT and CDR2 YYEEEE.

The V call is TRBV7-9, the J call TRBJ2-1; D gene uncertain. V was shortened by 3 bases and J by 0 bases, with 6 bases between the two germline ends. The CDR3 has 14 residues. Germline CDR1 is SEHNR and CDR2 is FQNEAQ (reference sequence). The CDR3 DNA reads TGTGCCAGCAGCTTCGCTAGCTCCTACAATGAGCAGTTCTTC. This codes for CASSFASSYNEQFF.

This clone showed up just once. This chain uses TRBV5-1 with TRBJ2-7, with TRBD1 matching over 7 bases. The V segment lost 4 bases and the J segment 7 bases; nucleotides outside the gene matches: 5. The CDR3 loop spans 12 amino acids. Germline CDR1 SGHRS, CDR2 YFSETQ. The CDR3 DNA reads as TGCGCCAGCAGCCGGGACAGTTTAGAGCAGTACTTC. This codes for CASSRDSLEQYF.

This clone was counted a single time. The V call is TRBV6-1, the J call TRBJ2-3; D possibly corresponds to TRBD1 (5 bases). V was shortened by 1 base and J by 5 bases, with 13 bases between the two germline ends. There are 15 residues in the CDR3. Germline V gene data show CDR1 as MNHNS and CDR2 as SASEGT. CDR3 coding DNA: TGTGCCAGCAGTGAAGGGCAGGGAAATCGAGATACGCAGTATTTT. It translates to CASSEGQGNRDTQYF.

The J gene is TRBJ1-2, the V gene TRBV6-5; 7 bases line up with TRBD1. The CDR3 length is 11 residues. The germline CDR1 and CDR2 sequences are MNHEY and SVGAGI. Trimming removed 6 bases from V and 10 bases from J; junction bases left unmatched: 5. The chain's CDR3 is CASSTQGYYTF. The CDR3 DNA reads TGTGCCAGCAGCACACAGGGGTACTACACCTTC.

This rearrangement joins TRBV28 to TRBJ2-1; TRBD2 aligns across 11 bases. Germline V gene sequence: CDR1 MDHEN, CDR2 SYDVKM. Trimming took 7 bases from V and 3 from J; bases not matched to a gene: 2. The CDR3 consists of 14 residues. The chain's CDR3 is CASIAGGVYNEQFF. CDR3 coding DNA: TGTGCCAGCATAGCGGGAGGGGTCTACAATGAGCAGTTCTTC.

This chain uses TRBV19 with TRBJ2-7, with 7 bases matching TRBD2. Trimming took 5 bases from V and 6 from J; bases not matched to a gene: 10. Germline CDR1 and CDR2: LNHDA and SQIVND (reference sequence). This CDR3 is 14 amino acids long. The CDR3 DNA follows: TGTGCCAGTAGTCCCCGGGGCGGGAGAGGCGAGCAGTACTTC. It encodes CASSPRGGRGEQYF. Looking up the rest from reference TRBV19 and TRBJ2-7 gives the full variable domain: DGGITQSPKYLFRKEGQNVTLSCEQNLNHDAMYWYRQDPGQGLRLIYYSQIVNDFQKGDIAEGYSVSREKKESFPLTVTSAQKNPTAFYLCASSPRGGRGEQYFGPGTRLTVT.

V and J are TRBV5-8 and TRBJ1-1; TRBD1 might be the D (5 bases). CDR1 is SGHTS, CDR2 YDEGEE, per germline. Trimming took 4 bases from V and 8 from J, leaving 15 bases between them. The CDR3 extends over 13 amino acids. CDR3 in DNA: TGTGCCAGCAGCCTTGGGACCCTCTGGGAAGCTTTCTTT. Encoded protein: CASSLGTLWEAFF.

The J gene is TRBJ2-3, the V gene TRBV19; D ambiguous. The germline V gene encodes CDR1 LNHDA and CDR2 SQIVND (reference sequence). CDR3 length: 14 amino acids. Trimming pared 3 bases from V and 4 bases from J, leaving 11 bases between. CDR3 in amino acids: CASSIIGMADTQYF. For the CDR3, the DNA is TGTGCCAGTAGTATTATCGGTATGGCAGATACGCAGTATTTT. Together with reference TRBV19 and TRBJ2-3, the CDR3 gives the full variable domain: DGGITQSPKYLFRKEGQNVTLSCEQNLNHDAMYWYRQDPGQGLRLIYYSQIVNDFQKGDIAEGYSVSREKKESFPLTVTSAQKNPTAFYLCASSIIGMADTQYFGPGTRLTVL.

V gene TRBV15 combines with J gene TRBJ2-7; D may correspond to TRBD1 or TRBD2 (5 bases each). Germline CDR1 LNHNV, CDR2 YYDKDF (reference sequence). This CDR3 has 18 residues. V lost 0 bases, J lost 0 bases, and 18 bases lay in between. The CDR3 region has the DNA TGTGCCACCAGCAGAGATCCCGGAGGACACCAAAGCTCCTACGAGCAGTACTTC. It encodes CATSRDPGGHQSSYEQYF.

The V call is TRBV2, the J call TRBJ1-5, with 8 bases lining up with TRBD1. With 7 bases clipped from V and 4 bases from J, the junction kept 6 bases outside the gene matches. In germline, CDR1 is SNHLY, CDR2 FYNNEI. The CDR3 loop spans 14 amino acids. CDR3 protein: CASNIGQGNQPQHF. CDR3 sequence (DNA): TGTGCCAGCAATATAGGACAGGGTAATCAGCCCCAGCATTTT.